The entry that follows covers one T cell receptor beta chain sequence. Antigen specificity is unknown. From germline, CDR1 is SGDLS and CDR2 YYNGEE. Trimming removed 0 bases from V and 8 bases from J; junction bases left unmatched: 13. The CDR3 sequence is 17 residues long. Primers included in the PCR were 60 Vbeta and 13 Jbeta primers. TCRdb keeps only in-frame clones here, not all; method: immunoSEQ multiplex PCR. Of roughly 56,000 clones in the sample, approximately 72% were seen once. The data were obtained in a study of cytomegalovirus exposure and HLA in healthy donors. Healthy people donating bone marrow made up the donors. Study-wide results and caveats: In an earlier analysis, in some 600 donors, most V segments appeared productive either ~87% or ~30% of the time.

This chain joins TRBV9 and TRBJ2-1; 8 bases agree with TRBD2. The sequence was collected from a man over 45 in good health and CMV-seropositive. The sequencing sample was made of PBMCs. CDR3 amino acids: CASSVGGSGTPWDEQFF. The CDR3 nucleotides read TGTGCCAGCAGCGTAGGAGGTAGCGGGACCCCCTGGGATGAGCAGTTCTTC.